One TCR beta chain is described in this entry. These data come from a study of blood T cell repertoires in COVID-19. At the level of the study: The study drew acute and convalescent COVID-19 samples from the United States, Italy and Spain. In each case, the material was cDNA or gDNA derived from T cells, B-cell-depleted T cells, or PBMCs.

As processed by the authors: Amplification of reference gene primers provided the estimated nucleated cell counts. The data were produced by immunoSEQ multiplex PCR, yet TCRdb's version contains in-frame clones alone and is incomplete. That table supplies the V and J calls and clone size; D and trimming were determined from the DNA. The repertoire holds 200,000 to 300,000 clones, with around 89% as singletons. This CDR3 region has 14 residues. Unmatched junction bases numbered 6, after V lost 4 bases and J lost 3 bases. Germline CDR1 and CDR2: SGHRS and YFSETQ. The sequenced material came from peripheral blood. J is TRBJ2-7 and V is TRBV5-1; 8 nucleotides agree with TRBD1. The source of this sequence is a woman in her forties with acute or convalescent COVID-19. The CDR3 sequence is CASSLTGVSYEQYV. CDR3 coding DNA: TGCGCCAGCAGCCTGACAGGGGTGAGCTACGAGCAGTACGTC.